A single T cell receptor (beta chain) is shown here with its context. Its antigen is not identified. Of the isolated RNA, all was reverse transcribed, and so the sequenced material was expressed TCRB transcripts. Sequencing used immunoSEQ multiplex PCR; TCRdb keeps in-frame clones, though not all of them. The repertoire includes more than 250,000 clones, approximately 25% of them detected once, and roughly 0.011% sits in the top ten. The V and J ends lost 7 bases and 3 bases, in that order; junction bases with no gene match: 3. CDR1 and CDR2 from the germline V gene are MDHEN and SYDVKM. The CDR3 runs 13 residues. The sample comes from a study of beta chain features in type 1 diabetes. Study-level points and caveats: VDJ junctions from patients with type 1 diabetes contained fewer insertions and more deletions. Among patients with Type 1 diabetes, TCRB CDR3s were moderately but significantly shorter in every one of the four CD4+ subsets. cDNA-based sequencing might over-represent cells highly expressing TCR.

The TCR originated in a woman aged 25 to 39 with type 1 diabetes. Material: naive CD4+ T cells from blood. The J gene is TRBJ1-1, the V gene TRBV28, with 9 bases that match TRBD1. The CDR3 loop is CASTGQGYTEAFF. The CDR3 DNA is TGTGCCAGCACGGGACAGGGCTACACTGAAGCTTTCTTT.